This T cell receptor beta chain was retrieved from a study of shared clonotypes between healthy human individuals. The repertoire was sequenced with immunoSEQ multiplex PCR; TCRdb's copy has only in-frame clones and lacks some. The table lists roughly 600,000 clones, 95% to 98% of them singletons. Looked up from germline, CDR1 is SGHKS and CDR2 is YYEKEE (reference sequence). The ends were cut back, 4 bases at V and 6 bases at J, with 17 bases in the middle. CDR3 length: 15 residues. The naive CD8 population came from CD45RO-negative cells selected for CCR7, without terminally differentiated effector memory CD45RA+ cells. Donors were healthy HIV-negative adults without recent acute infections or vaccinations. Donors, without exception, were Caucasian adults residing in Nashville, Tennessee.

Sequencing was carried out using naive CD8+ T cells sorted from blood. The rearrangement joins TRBV5-5 to TRBJ2-1; D may be TRBD1 or TRBD2 (5 bases each). This receptor was identified in a man aged 25 to 40 in good health. CDR3 amino acids: CASSGRGEASNEQFF. The DNA for the CDR3 is TGTGCCAGCAGCGGACGAGGGGAAGCCTCCAATGAGCAGTTCTTC.